This TCR beta chain was recorded in a study of technical replicates of blood from a few donors. Assay used: immunoSEQ multiplex PCR; TCRdb lists only in-frame clones, some missing. Of about 59,000 clones listed, approximately 92% are singletons. The receptor's source is a human donor in good health. Some clones in this sample may be carry-over from other donors' samples. Sequencing was done on a sample of PBMCs.

The CDR3 is CASSWGPGLNTEAFF. Here the CDR3 DNA reads TGCGCCAGCAGCTGGGGCCCAGGGTTGAACACTGAAGCTTTCTTT. The chain carries TRBV5-1 and TRBJ1-1, with D maybe TRBD1 (5 bases). V gave up 3 bases and J gave up 0 bases, with 12 bases separating them. CDR1 and CDR2 from the germline V gene are SGHRS and YFSETQ. The CDR3 totals 15 residues. The complete variable domain, with remaining parts taken from reference TRBV5-1 and TRBJ1-1, reads KAGVTQTPRYLIKTRGQQVTLSCSPISGHRSVSWYQQTPGQGLQFLFEYFSETQRNKGNFPGRFSGRQFSNSRSEMNVSTLELGDSALYLCASSWGPGLNTEAFFGQGTRLTVV.